Each of the 3 T cell receptor beta chains below was sequenced from the same sample in a study of blood T cell repertoires in COVID-19. Method: immunoSEQ multiplex PCR; TCRdb's copy keeps in-frame clones and lacks some. Of roughly 310,000 clones detected, around 90% appear once; the ten largest clones hold approximately 2.5%. Source material: PBMCs or T cells enriched from blood (not recorded which). These receptor sequences come from a man in his 60s who had recovered from COVID-19.

The J gene is TRBJ2-7, the V gene TRBV5-1, with TRBD2 identical over 7 bases. Germline-derived CDR1 and CDR2 are SGHRS and YFSETQ. The CDR3 spans 13 residues. V was clipped by 0 bases and J by 7 bases; unmatched bases: 4. The CDR3 is CASSLELAREQYF. The CDR3 bases are TGCGCCAGCAGCTTGGAACTAGCGAGAGAGCAGTACTTC.

The chain uses TRBV2 and TRBJ1-4; a possible D gene is TRBD1 (5 bases). The V and J ends lost 3 bases and 8 bases respectively, with 16 bases between them. CDR1 is SNHLY, CDR2 FYNNEI, per germline. The length of the CDR3 is 15 residues. The CDR3 loop is CASSEGLGNWEKLFF. The CDR3 bases are TGTGCCAGCAGTGAGGGACTGGGGAACTGGGAAAAACTGTTTTTT.

This clone has more than one count but fewer than ten. The CDR3 region is CASSSSSVLIPSHNEQFF. Written as DNA, the CDR3 is TGTGCCAGCAGCTCCTCTAGCGTCTTAATCCCGTCCCACAATGAGCAGTTCTTC. This sequence joins TRBV13 and TRBJ2-1; D might be TRBD2 (6 bases). The V gene lost 4 bases and the J gene lost 5 bases, with 24 bases spanning the gap. CDR3 length: 18 residues. The germline gives CDR1 PRHDT, CDR2 FYEKMQ (reference sequence).